Each of the 2 T cell receptor beta chains below was sequenced from the same sample in a study of T-cell memory formation after mild COVID-19 (dated by TCRdb to the early 2020s). The library came from 5' RACE. Data came from an Illumina NovaSeq 6000. The public sequencing data were trimmed at Q25 with fastp and processed into clonotypes with MiXCR by TCRdb, which kept only in-frame beta chains. A single entry per CDR3 protein holds the most common genes and DNA from its merged rows. The sample records about 44,000 distinct CDR3 sequences, 7.3% of which are singletons. The ten largest clones represent 1.4% of the sample. The specimen sequenced was PBMCs or a T cell subset sorted from them (not recorded which). These receptors all stem from a man between 18 and 35 years old who had mild COVID-19 (a few samples of this study predate the infection). The sample titles of this study are shuffled in the database, so cell type and time point are left out; the donor was told from shared clones.

A few counts support this clonotype. V gene TRBV7-2 combines with J gene TRBJ1-6, with 7 positions matching TRBD1. CDR3 length equals 14 residues. In germline, CDR1 is SGHTA, CDR2 FQGNSA. V dropped 5 bases and J dropped 7; count of bases not matched to a gene: 5. CDR3 nucleotides: TGTGCCAGCAGCGTTGGACAGGAGAATTCACCCCTCCACTTT. It yields the protein CASSVGQENSPLHF.

This chain's CDR3 is CASSLFLGGEQYV. In DNA form, the CDR3 reads TGCGCCAGCAGCTTATTTCTGGGAGGCGAGCAGTACGTC. The chain employs TRBV5-1 and TRBJ2-7; D perhaps matches TRBD2 (6 bases). Germline CDR1 is SGHRS and CDR2 is YFSETQ. This CDR3 has 13 amino acids. Trimming pared 2 bases from V and 6 bases from J, leaving 12 bases between.